This TCR beta chain was sequenced for a study of shared clonotypes between healthy human individuals. Study-wide results and caveats: The small donor group covered limited genetic and exposure diversity. Apart from blood, nothing was sampled; tissue repertoires likely differ.

The assay was run at deep level. The repertoire was sequenced with immunoSEQ multiplex PCR; TCRdb's copy has only in-frame clones and lacks some. The sample shows some 1 million clones, 75% of them seen only once. With 8 bases removed from V and 0 bases from J, the gap between germline ends came to 11 bases. Germline V lookup: CDR1 MGHDK, CDR2 SYGVNS. The CDR3 is 14 residues long. About this clone: Its cognate antigen is unknown.

Researchers partitioned CD4+ cells into CD45RA+ naive and CD45RA-negative memory subsets. The receptor's source is a man younger than 35 in good health. V usage is TRBV25-1 and J usage is TRBJ2-1; tentatively, D is TRBD2 (6 bases). Specimen: memory CD4+ T cells sorted from blood. The subset here: CD45RA-negative fraction. CDR3 protein: CASVGGSSYNEQFF. The CDR3 DNA reads as TGTGCCAGCGTCGGGGGTAGCTCCTACAATGAGCAGTTCTTC.